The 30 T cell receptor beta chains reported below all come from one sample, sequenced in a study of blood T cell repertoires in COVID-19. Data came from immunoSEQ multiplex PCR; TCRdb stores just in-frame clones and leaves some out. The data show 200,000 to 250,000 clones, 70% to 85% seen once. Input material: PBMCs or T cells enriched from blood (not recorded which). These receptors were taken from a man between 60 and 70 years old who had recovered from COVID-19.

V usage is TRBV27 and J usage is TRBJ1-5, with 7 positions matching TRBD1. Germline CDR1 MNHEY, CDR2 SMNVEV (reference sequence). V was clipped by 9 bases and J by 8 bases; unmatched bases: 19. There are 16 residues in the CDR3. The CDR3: CARTPSDVRGFKPQHF. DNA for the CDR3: TGTGCCAGGACACCCTCGGACGTCAGGGGGTTCAAGCCCCAGCATTTT.

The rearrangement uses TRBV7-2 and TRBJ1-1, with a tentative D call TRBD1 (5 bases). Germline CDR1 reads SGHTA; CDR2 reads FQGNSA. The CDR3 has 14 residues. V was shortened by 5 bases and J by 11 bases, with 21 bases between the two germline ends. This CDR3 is CASSVNIQGGLAFF. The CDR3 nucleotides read TGTGCCAGCAGCGTCAATATTCAGGGAGGTTTGGCTTTCTTT. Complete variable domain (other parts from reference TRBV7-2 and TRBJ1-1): GAGVSQSPSNKVTEKGKDVELRCDPISGHTALYWYRQSLGQGLEFLIYFQGNSAPDKSGLPSDRFSAERTGGSVSTLTIQRTQQEDSAVYLCASSVNIQGGLAFFGQGTRLTVV.

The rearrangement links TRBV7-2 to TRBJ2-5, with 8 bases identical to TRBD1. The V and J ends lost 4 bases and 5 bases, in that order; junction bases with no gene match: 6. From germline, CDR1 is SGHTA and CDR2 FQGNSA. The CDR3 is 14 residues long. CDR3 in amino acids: CASSSRTGIETQYF. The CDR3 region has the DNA TGTGCCAGCAGCTCAAGGACAGGGATCGAGACCCAGTACTTC.

CDR3 sequence: CASRARQGESQETQYF. Here the CDR3 DNA reads TGCGCCAGCAGAGCGAGACAGGGGGAAAGCCAAGAGACCCAGTACTTC. The chain recombines TRBV5-1 with TRBJ2-5, with 9 bases matching TRBD1. The germline gives CDR1 SGHRS, CDR2 YFSETQ. This CDR3 comprises 16 residues. V dropped 5 bases and J dropped 1; count of bases not matched to a gene: 9.

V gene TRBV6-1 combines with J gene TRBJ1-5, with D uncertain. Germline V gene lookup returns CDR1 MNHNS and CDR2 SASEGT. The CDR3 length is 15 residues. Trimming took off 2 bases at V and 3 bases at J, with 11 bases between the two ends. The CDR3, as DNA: TGTGCCAGCAGTGAATCAGGACTGAACAATCAGCCCCAGCATTTT. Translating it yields CASSESGLNNQPQHF.

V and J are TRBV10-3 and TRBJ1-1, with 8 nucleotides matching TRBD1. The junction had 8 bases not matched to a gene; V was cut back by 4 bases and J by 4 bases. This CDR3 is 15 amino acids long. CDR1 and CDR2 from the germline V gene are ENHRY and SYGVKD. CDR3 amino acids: CAISAGQGSTTEAFF. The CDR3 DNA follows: TGTGCCATCAGTGCCGGACAGGGTTCGACCACTGAAGCTTTCTTT.

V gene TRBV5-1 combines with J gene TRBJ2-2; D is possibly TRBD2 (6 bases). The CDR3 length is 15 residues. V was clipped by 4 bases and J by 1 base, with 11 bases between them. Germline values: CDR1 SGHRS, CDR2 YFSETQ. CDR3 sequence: CASSAEGGNTGELFF. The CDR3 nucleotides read TGCGCCAGCAGCGCCGAGGGAGGGAACACCGGGGAGCTGTTTTTT. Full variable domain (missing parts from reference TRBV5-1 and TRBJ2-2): KAGVTQTPRYLIKTRGQQVTLSCSPISGHRSVSWYQQTPGQGLQFLFEYFSETQRNKGNFPGRFSGRQFSNSRSEMNVSTLELGDSALYLCASSAEGGNTGELFFGEGSRLTVL.

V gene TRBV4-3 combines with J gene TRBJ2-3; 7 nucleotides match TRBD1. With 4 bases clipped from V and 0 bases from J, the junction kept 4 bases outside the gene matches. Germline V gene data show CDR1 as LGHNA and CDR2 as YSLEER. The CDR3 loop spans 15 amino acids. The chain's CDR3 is CASSLGTVSTDTQYF. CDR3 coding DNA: TGCGCCAGCAGCCTCGGGACAGTTAGCACAGATACGCAGTATTTT.

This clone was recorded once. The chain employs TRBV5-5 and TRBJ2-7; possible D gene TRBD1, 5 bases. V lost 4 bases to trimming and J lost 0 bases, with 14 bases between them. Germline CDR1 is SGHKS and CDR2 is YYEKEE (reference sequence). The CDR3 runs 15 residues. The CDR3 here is CASSKGQIPSYEQYF. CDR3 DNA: TGTGCCAGCAGCAAAGGACAAATACCCTCCTACGAGCAGTACTTC.

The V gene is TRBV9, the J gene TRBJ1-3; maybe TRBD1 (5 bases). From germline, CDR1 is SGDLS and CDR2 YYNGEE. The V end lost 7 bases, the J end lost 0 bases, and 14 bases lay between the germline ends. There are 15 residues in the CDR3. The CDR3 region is CASSDRGTSGNTIYF. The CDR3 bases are TGTGCCAGCTCTGACCGGGGGACCTCTGGAAACACCATATATTTT.

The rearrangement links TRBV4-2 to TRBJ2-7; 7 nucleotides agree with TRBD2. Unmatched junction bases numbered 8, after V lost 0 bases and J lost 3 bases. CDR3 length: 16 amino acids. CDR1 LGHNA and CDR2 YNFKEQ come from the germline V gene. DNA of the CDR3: TGTGCCAGCAGCCAAGACTCGGGGGGTAGGGTCTACGAGCAGTACTTC. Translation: CASSQDSGGRVYEQYF.

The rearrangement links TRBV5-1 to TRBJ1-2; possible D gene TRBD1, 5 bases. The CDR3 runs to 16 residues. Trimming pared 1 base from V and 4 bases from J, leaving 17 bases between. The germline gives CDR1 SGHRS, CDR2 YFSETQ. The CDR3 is CASSLTPTANPYGYTF. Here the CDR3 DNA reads TGCGCCAGCAGCTTGACCCCGACAGCTAACCCCTATGGCTACACCTTC.

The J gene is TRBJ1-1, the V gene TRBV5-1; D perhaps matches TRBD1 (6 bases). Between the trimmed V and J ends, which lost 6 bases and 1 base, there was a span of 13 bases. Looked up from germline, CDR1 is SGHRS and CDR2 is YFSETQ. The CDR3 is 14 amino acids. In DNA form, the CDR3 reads TGCGCCAGCACACTGGGACAACAGAACACTGAAGCTTTCTTT. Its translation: CASTLGQQNTEAFF.

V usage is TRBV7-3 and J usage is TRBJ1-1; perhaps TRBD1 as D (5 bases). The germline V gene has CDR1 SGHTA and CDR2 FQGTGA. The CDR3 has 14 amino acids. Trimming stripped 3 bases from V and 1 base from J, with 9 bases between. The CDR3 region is CASSLTVTNTEAFF. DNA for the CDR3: TGTGCCAGCAGCTTGACAGTTACGAACACTGAAGCTTTCTTT.

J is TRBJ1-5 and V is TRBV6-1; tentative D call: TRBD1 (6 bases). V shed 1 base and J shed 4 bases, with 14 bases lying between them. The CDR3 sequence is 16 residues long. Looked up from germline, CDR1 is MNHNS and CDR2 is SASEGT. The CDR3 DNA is TGTGCCAGCAGTGAAGGGGAAGGGGGGGGGAATCAGCCCCAGCATTTT. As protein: CASSEGEGGGNQPQHF.

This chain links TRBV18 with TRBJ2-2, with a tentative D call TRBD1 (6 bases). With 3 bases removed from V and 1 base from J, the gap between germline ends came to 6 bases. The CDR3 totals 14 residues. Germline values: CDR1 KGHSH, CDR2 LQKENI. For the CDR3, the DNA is TGTGCCAGCTCACCGGACAGGAACACCGGGGAGCTGTTTTTT. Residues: CASSPDRNTGELFF.

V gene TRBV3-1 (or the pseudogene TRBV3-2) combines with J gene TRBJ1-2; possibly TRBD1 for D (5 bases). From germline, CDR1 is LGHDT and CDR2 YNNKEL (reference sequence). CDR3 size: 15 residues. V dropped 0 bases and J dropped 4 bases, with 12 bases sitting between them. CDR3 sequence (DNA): TGTGCCAGCAGCCAAGATCCGGGCAGGGCCTATGGCTACACCTTC. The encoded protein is CASSQDPGRAYGYTF.

CDR3 amino acids: CSVSVGGVGTEAFF. The CDR3 DNA reads TGCAGCGTCTCCGTCGGGGGGGTTGGCACTGAAGCTTTCTTT. The chain uses TRBV29-1 and TRBJ1-1; perhaps TRBD1 as D (5 bases). The germline V gene encodes CDR1 SQVTM and CDR2 ANQGSEA. This CDR3 has 14 amino acids. Between the trimmed V and J ends, which lost 6 bases and 4 bases, there was a span of 18 bases.

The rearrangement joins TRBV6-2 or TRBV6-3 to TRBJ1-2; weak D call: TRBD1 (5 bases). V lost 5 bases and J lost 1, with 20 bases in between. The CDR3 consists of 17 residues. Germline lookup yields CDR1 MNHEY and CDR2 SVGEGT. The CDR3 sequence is CASSDAPGQRYNYGYTF. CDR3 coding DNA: TGTGCCAGCAGTGATGCGCCCGGACAAAGGTATAACTATGGCTACACCTTC.

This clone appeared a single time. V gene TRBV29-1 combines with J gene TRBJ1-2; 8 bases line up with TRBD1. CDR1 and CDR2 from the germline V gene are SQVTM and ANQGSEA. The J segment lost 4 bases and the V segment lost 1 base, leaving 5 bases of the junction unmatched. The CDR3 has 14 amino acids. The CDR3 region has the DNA TGCAGCGTTGAAGTTCACCAGGGGGCCTATGGCTACACCTTC. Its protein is CSVEVHQGAYGYTF.

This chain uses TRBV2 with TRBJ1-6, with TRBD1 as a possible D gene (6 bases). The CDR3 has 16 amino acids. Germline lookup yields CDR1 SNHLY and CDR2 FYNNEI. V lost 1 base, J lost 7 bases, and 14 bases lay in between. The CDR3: CASSEEGGTFNSPLHF. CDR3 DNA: TGTGCCAGCAGTGAAGAGGGGGGGACATTCAATTCACCCCTCCACTTT.

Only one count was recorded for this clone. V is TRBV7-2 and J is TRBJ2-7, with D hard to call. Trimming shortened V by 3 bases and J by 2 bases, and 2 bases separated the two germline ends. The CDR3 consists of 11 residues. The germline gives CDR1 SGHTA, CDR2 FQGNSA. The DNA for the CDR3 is TGTGCCAGCAGCTTCACCTACGAGCAGTACTTC. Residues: CASSFTYEQYF.

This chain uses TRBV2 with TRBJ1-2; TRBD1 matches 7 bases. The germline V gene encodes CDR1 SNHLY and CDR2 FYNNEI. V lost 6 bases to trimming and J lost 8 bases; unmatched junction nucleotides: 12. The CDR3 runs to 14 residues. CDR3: CASSPTGTVNGYTF. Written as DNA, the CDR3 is TGTGCCAGCAGCCCGACCGGGACAGTTAACGGCTACACCTTC.

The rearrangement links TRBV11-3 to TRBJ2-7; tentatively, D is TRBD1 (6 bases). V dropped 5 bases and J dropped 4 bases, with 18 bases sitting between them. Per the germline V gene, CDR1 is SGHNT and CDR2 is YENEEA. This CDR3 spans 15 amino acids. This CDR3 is CASSPYDRLPYEQYF. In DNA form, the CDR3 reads TGTGCCAGCAGCCCATACGACAGGTTACCGTACGAGCAGTACTTC.

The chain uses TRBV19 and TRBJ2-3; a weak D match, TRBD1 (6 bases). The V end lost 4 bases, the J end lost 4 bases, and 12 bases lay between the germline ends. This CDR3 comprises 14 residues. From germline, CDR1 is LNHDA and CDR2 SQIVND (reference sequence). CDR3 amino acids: CASSTLQGSDTQYF. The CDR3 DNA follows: TGTGCCAGTAGTACTCTACAGGGTTCAGATACGCAGTATTTT.

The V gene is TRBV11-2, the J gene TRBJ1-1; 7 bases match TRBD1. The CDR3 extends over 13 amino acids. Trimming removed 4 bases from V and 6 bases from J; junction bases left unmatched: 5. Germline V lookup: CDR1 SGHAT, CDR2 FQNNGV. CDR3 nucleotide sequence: TGTGCCAGCAGCTCCGCAGGGGGAGCTGAAGCTTTCTTT. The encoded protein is CASSSAGGAEAFF.

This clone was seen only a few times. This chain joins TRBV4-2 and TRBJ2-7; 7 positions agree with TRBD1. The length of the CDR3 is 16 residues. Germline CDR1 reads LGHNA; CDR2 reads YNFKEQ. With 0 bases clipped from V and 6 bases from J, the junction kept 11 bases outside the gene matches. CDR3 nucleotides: TGTGCCAGCAGCCAAGATCTCACAGGGGCTTTGGGCGAGCAGTACTTC. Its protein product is CASSQDLTGALGEQYF.

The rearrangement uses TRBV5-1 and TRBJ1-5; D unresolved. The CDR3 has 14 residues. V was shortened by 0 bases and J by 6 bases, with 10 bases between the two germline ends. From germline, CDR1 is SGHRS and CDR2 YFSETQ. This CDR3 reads CASSLDGASQPQHF. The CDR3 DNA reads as TGCGCCAGCAGCTTGGACGGAGCTTCTCAGCCCCAGCATTTT.

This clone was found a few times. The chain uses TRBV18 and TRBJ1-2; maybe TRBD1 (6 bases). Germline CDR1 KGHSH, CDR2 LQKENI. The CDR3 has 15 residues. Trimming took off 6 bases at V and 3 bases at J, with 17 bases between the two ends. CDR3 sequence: CASSINPGHYYGYTF. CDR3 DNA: TGTGCCAGCTCGATCAACCCGGGACACTACTATGGCTACACCTTC.

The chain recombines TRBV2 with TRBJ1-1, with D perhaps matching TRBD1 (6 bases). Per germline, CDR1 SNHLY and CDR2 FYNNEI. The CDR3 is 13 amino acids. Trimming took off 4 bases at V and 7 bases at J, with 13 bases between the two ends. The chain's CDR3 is CASSVQGAGEAFF. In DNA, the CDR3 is TGTGCCAGCAGTGTACAGGGAGCTGGTGAAGCTTTCTTT.